The T cell receptor (beta chain) described here comes from a study of cytomegalovirus exposure and HLA in healthy donors (dated by TCRdb to 2015 to 2018). For context, the study as a whole: In an earlier analysis of roughly 500 of the donors, 250 to 300 Gb of sequence data and 120 million or so unique TCR beta sequences from about 179 million T cells were reported. Every discovery cohort repertoire had been produced on one sequencing platform. The study used immunosequencing to profile the T cell repertoires of some 600 subjects and linked those repertoires to cytomegalovirus serostatus. Across about 370 genotyped donors of the cohort, an average of about 240,000 unique TCR beta nucleotide sequences per donor were sequenced, and roughly 18% of those sequences were non-productive. The number of donors typed differed by locus, with roughly 620-630 for A, B, C, DRB1 and DQB1, 522 for DQA1, approximately 580 for DPA1, and 400 to 490 for DPB1. Approximately 310 gigabases of sequencing data and around 80 million unique TCR sequences made up an early release that covered around 640 HLA-typed donors. In the later analysis, no new phenotypic data were used to find candidate immune exposures; instead, reliance was placed on TCR beta sequences and their occurrence across donors. Roughly 5 DR-DQ haplotypes were handled as single units for association and clustering because linkage in the cohort was strong. To predict cytomegalovirus infection status, the study combined high-throughput TCR immunosequencing, statistical association of individual TCRs with disease status, and machine learning. The study was designed to test whether signatures of past pathogen exposure could be identified by cataloging public T cell receptors. Donor age, sex, ethnicity and CMV serostatus were compiled alongside the repertoire data. In an earlier analysis of around 540 of the donors, high-throughput TCR beta sequencing was used to judge whether each TCR beta V gene segment behaved as functional or pseudogenic. In a later analysis, previously published TCR beta repertoires from 500 to 750 donors were re-analyzed and high-resolution HLA genotyping was added so that TCR occurrence patterns could be studied. Of the roughly 400 genotyped donors, about 84% fell in the genetic ancestry cluster associated with self-reported Caucasian donors. In addition to the first cohort of several hundred subjects, a separate validation cohort of 120 different subjects was used. HLA typing included class I and class II loci at four-digit resolution. Genome-wide SNP genotypes for about 65% of the 666 donors were used in a later genetic analysis, which treated that subset as a discovery cohort. Broader findings and caveats from the paper: A further reported finding was that TCR beta sequences accurately predicted the HLA-A and HLA-B alleles for most subjects in the first cohort. An association between a missense DCLRE1C variant and V-gene and J-gene trimming of TCR beta chains was found in a later genetic analysis and replicated in an independent cohort. Most TCR sequences were seen in very few donors, while some public TCRs were found in many individuals. Because counts were too low, approximately 15 rarely observed V segments, including chromosome 9 orphons, were excluded from the earlier analysis of 587 of the donors. In an earlier analysis of approximately 590 of the donors, most TCR beta V segments appeared in productive rearrangements about 87% or about 30% of the time, broadly matching IMGT annotations. Roughly uniform sequencing depth across donors was assumed in presence/absence analyses, although this assumption may not hold. Some IMGT-functional V segments, including TRBV6-2 and TRBV6-3, could not be distinguished by the 87-base-pair reads and were therefore excluded. In vitro tests confirmed that a few of the cytomegalovirus-associated TCR beta chains recognize cytomegalovirus antigens. A cluster of highly shared sequence variants was judged likely to be a technical artifact of the sequencing pipeline. In a later analysis, HLA-associated TCR beta chains showed more clonal expansion and lower generation probabilities than non-associated chains that were equally common. Correlated functional status among segregating V segments might reflect linkage disequilibrium, but an unknown experimental factor could not be ruled out. This cohort had only TCR beta chains sequenced, and the lack of alpha or paired-chain data limited which features could be detected. Strong co-occurrence of HLA alleles, especially DR and DQ, made assigning TCR associations to individual alleles difficult. The only immune exposure information available for the cohort was CMV serostatus. Cytomegalovirus status was reported to be diagnosed by the classifier with high specificity and sensitivity in both the original and validation cohorts. A later analysis associated approximately 17,000 TCR beta sequences with specific HLA alleles at a false discovery rate of 0.05. The authors suggested that the approach could potentially be extended to other disease states and immunological phenotypes. Because some donors lacked HLA typing at each locus, the association tests relied only on the typed subset. In a later analysis, the rate of TCR association differed among HLA loci, with DRB1 alleles having the most associated TCRs and HLA-C alleles having the fewest. According to a later analysis, parvovirus B19, influenza, CMV and Epstein-Barr virus appeared linked to several top co-occurrence clusters. According to a later analysis, most CMV-associated TCR beta chains appeared to be HLA-restricted, and the HLA associations seemed to be driven largely by CMV exposure. In the study, roughly 160 TCR beta chains were listed as associated with cytomegalovirus. In a later genetic analysis, fewer N-insertions in productive TCRs were reported among donors in an Asian-associated ancestry cluster than the roughly 700-donor mean.

In regard to this clone: Its antigen remains undetermined. Base qualities are not at hand, and no much larger clone is one base apart.

For CDR1 and CDR2, the germline V gene lists LGHNA and YNFKEQ. V ends up 0 bases short and J 0 bases short, with an unmatched junction base count of 2. The CDR3 goes from the cysteine to the phenylalanine over 16 residues. Just the 48-base CDR3 DNA is kept, in frame starting at base 1. Library preparation was by the immunoSEQ multiplex PCR assay. For the multiplex PCR, a mixture combining 60 forward primers for TCR Vbeta segments and 13 reverse primers for TCR Jbeta segments was used. A multiplex PCR assay on genomic DNA amplified the CDR3 region of rearranged TCR beta genes. The amplified TCR beta libraries were sequenced on the Illumina HiSeq System as 87-base-pair reads. As for the original processing: A later analysis counted approximately 84 million unique TCR beta chains across the 650 to 700 repertoires, and around 9.9 million of these chains were shared by at least two donors. A nearest-neighbor algorithm error-corrected the raw reads and collapsed the reads into unique sequences, merging closely related sequences to remove PCR and sequencing errors. V, D and J gene segments were assigned by aligning CDR3 sequences to IMGT reference sequences. Each retained sequence needed at least a six-nucleotide match to both a V gene segment and a J gene segment. Rearrangements were called productive when the CDR3 lacked stop codons and stayed in frame with V and J; all others were non-productive. CDR3 was defined according to IMGT convention as the region running from the second conserved V-encoded cysteine to the conserved J-encoded phenylalanine. In an earlier analysis of around 540 of the donors, sequences lacking an unambiguous match to a single V gene segment were excluded. In an earlier analysis of some 590 of the donors, V segments were called functional above 56.7% productive rearrangements and were called segregating when the between-donor standard deviation exceeded 5%. To diagnose cytomegalovirus status from the catalog of TCR beta chain sequences, a statistical classification framework was built. In a later analysis, TCR nucleotide sequences were compared against IMGT/GENE-DB human TR gene sequences so that V and J genes could be assigned. The TCRdist pipeline was used in a later analysis to assign CDR3 sequences and most-parsimonious VDJ recombination scenarios. In a later analysis, every TCR beta chain was defined by the combination of its CDR3 amino acid sequence and its V-gene family, and reads without a unique V-gene family were dropped. To address suspected cross-contamination and a sequencing artifact, a later analysis removed roughly 640 highly shared, low-generation-probability nucleotide sequences. In a later analysis, a clonal expansion index for each public chain was calculated from normalized within-repertoire ranks of inferred template counts. A later analysis computed generation probabilities with a VDJ recombination model fitted to out-of-frame rearrangements, and checked the results against IGoR. A later analysis scored TCR-TCR, TCR-HLA and TCR-CMV co-occurrence with hypergeometric tests, applying a repertoire-size bias correction to TCR pairs. To estimate false discovery rates, a later analysis permuted the HLA or CMV assignments 20 times. In a later analysis, co-occurring TCRs were grouped using DBSCAN, and TCRdist sequence similarity was added for clustering within HLA-allele-positive subsets. Repertoires with fewer than 30,000 or more than 120,000 public chains, plus five repertoires with anomalous nucleotide sharing, were excluded from co-occurrence clustering. Sourced from immuneACCESS, this table was stored by TCRdb with only in-frame sequences that have V and J called. A share of the clones is absent; for the studies checked, an unresolved V gene accounts for under half, and the remainder has no known explanation. Clonal size and the V and J genes are those of that table, whereas D and trimming came from the DNA. For this sample the table gives some 100,000 clones, of which more than 80% were detected only once. The top ten constitute around 3.9% of the sample.

The cohort consisted of some 730 healthy bone marrow donors. Cohort members were all nominally healthy when sampled, although unrecorded immune exposures were likely present. The donor was CMV seronegative and belonged to the group of 350 or so seronegative cohort members. A peripheral blood sample was collected from each donor, and TCR beta sequencing was performed on peripheral blood mononuclear cells. The Qiagen DNeasy Blood Extraction Kit was used to extract genomic DNA from the blood cell samples. This receptor was obtained from a man aged 25-45 years in good health and CMV-seronegative. Recombination linked TRBV4-2 to TRBJ2-5; 9 bases in the middle match TRBD2. Sequenced input: PBMCs. The CDR3 has the sequence CASSQDSGGYQETQYF. In nucleotides, the sequence is TGTGCCAGCAGCCAAGACAGCGGGGGGTACCAAGAGACCCAGTACTTC.